The clone carrying this T cell receptor (beta chain) was counted between two and nine times. The antigen is undetermined. The data stem from a study of identical twins. TCRdb reprocessed the 5' RACE reads with MiXCR, giving one entry per CDR3 protein. The sample lists approximately 470,000 distinct CDR3 sequences; 13% to 15% were seen once. Healthy Caucasians were all of the donors. Germline loops: CDR1 SEHNR, CDR2 FQNEAQ (reference sequence). This CDR3 has 15 residues. Trimming removed 5 bases at V and 0 bases at J, with 8 bases between. Regarding the study as a whole: Among out-of-frame alpha sequences shared by twins, low generation probability occurred in excess.

The same data also contributed to another study, on yellow fever vaccine responses in identical twins.

The source of this sequence is a woman between 18 and 29 years old in good health. V and J are TRBV7-9 and TRBJ2-6; D gene uncertain. Sample: CD4+ T cells sorted from blood. The CDR3 region has the DNA TGTGCCAGCAGCGCCAGTAGCTCTGGGGCCAACGTCCTGACTTTC. Translated: CASSASSSGANVLTF.